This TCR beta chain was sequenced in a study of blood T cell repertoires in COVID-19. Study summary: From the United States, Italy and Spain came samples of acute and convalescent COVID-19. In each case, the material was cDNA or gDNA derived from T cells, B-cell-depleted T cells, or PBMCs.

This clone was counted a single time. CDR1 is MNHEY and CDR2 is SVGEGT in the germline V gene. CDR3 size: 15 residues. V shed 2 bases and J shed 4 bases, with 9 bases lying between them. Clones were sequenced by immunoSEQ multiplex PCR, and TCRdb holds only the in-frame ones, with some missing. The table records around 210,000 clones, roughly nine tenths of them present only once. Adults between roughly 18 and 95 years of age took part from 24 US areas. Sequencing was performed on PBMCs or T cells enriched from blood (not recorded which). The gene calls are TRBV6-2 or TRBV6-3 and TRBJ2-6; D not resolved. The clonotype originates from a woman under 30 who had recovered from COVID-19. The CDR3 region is CASSYPRPGANVLTF. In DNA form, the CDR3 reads TGTGCCAGCAGTTACCCGAGGCCCGGGGCCAACGTCCTGACTTTC.